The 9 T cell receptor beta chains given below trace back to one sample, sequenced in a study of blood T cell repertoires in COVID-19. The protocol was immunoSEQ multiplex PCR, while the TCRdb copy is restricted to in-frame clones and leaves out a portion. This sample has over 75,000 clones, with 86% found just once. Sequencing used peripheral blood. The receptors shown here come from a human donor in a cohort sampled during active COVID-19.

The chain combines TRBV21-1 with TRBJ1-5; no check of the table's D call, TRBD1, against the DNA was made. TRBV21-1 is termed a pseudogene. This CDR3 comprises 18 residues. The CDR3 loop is CASSATAPPGHKNQPQHF. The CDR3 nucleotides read TGTGCCAGCAGCGCTACTGCCCCTCCGGGACACAAAAATCAGCCCCAGCATTTT.

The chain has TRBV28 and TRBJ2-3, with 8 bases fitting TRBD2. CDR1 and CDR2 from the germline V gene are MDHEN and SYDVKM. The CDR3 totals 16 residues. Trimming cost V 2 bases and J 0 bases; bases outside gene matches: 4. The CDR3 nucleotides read TGTGCCAGCAGTTTACTTTCTAGCGGGAGCACAGATACGCAGTATTTT. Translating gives CASSLLSSGSTDTQYF.

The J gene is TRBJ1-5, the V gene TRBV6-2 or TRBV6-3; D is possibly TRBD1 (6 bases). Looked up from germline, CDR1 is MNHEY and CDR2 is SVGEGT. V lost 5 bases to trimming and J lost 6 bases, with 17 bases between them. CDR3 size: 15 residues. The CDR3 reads CASSPITGTGQPQHF. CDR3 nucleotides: TGTGCCAGCAGTCCCATAACAGGGACGGGTCAGCCCCAGCATTTT.

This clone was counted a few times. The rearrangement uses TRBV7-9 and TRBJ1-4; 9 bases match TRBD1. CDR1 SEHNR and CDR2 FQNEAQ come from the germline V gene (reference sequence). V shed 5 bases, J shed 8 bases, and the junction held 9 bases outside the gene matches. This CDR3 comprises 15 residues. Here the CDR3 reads CASSPWTGDGEKLFF. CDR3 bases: TGTGCCAGCAGCCCTTGGACAGGGGATGGGGAAAAACTGTTTTTT.

The CDR3 is CASSKVETGAKNIQYF. In nucleotides, the CDR3 is TGTGCCAGCAGCAAAGTCGAAACAGGAGCCAAAAACATTCAGTACTTC. The V and J genes are TRBV21-1 and TRBJ2-4; the table names TRBD1, a call not compared with the DNA. TRBV21-1 represents a pseudogene. This CDR3 has 16 amino acids.

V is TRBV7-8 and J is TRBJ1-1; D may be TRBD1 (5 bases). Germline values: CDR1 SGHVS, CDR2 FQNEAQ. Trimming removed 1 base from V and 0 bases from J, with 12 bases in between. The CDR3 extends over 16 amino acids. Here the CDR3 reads CASSLEGRAMNTEAFF. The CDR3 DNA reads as TGTGCCAGCAGCTTAGAAGGCAGGGCGATGAACACTGAAGCTTTCTTT.

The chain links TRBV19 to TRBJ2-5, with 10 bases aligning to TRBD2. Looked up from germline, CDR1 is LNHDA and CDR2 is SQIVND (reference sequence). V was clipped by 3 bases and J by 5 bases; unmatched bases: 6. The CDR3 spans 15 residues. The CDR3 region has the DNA TGTGCCAGTAGTATCTCTAGCGGGAGTCACGAGACCCAGTACTTC. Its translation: CASSISSGSHETQYF.

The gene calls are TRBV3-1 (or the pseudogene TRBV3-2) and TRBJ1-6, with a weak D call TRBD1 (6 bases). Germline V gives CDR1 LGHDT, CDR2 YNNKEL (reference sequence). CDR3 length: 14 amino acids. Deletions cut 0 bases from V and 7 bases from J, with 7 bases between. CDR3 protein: CASSQDRGNSPLHF. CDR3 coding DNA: TGTGCCAGCAGCCAAGACAGGGGAAATTCACCCCTCCACTTT.

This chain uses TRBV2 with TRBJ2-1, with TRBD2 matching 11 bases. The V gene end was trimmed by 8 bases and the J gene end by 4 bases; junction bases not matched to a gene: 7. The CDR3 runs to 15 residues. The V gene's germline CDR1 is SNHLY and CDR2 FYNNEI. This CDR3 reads CASQYGTSGYNEQFF. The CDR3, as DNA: TGTGCCAGCCAGTACGGGACTAGCGGTTACAATGAGCAGTTCTTC. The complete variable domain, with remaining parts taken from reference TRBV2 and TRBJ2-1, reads EPEVTQTPSHQVTQMGQEVILRCVPISNHLYFYWYRQILGQKVEFLVSFYNNEISEKSEIFDDQFSVERPDGSNFTLKIRSTKLEDSAMYFCASQYGTSGYNEQFFGPGTRLTVL.